This T cell receptor beta chain was identified in a study of response to subunit inactivated influenza vaccine (dated by TCRdb to between 2017 and 2018). At the level of the whole study: To follow how T cells responded to a trivalent subunit inactivated influenza vaccine, the researchers relied on deep quantitative profiling of the T cell receptor repertoire. Points the paper makes about the study in general: The authors proposed that each seasonal influenza vaccination may bring in only a limited number of new T cells.

Reading the germline V gene (reference sequence) gives CDR1 LGHDT and CDR2 YNNKEL. The CDR3 sequence holds 12 residues, the cysteine and phenylalanine included. Of all the DNA, just the CDR3 is kept, 36 bases in frame from base 1. V is pared back by 6 bases and J by 5 bases, with 11 bases lying between the germline termini. The library was obtained by RT-PCR. For sequencing, an Illumina HiSeq 2500 was employed. TCRdb reprocessing: public reads trimmed at Q25 with fastp, clones called with MiXCR, in-frame beta chains kept. Here each entry gathers all rows of one CDR3 protein and keeps the most common genes and DNA. For this sample there are about 780,000 distinct CDR3 sequences; around 20% appear just once. The top ten clones comprise 11% of the sample. This clonotype was counted a few times. There is no known antigen for this receptor. Per-base quality was not reported, and no clone a single base away is much larger than it.

The TCR comes from a man aged 45-65 years who received an inactivated influenza vaccine. Donor details come from another sample of the same person, matched by shared clones. In this chain, TRBV3-1 is recombined with TRBJ2-7; a tentative D call is TRBD2 (5 bases match). The material was PBMCs from blood, obtained roughly 5 days after vaccination. The CDR3 corresponds to CASSIRRDEQYF. The DNA is TGTGCCAGCAGTATCCGGCGGGACGAGCAGTACTTC.